This record looks at one T cell receptor beta chain sequence and its context. Its target is not known. These data come from a study of T-cell memory formation after mild COVID-19. cDNA libraries for TCR alpha and TCR beta, carrying sample barcodes and UMIs, came from 5'RACE with constant-segment primers. MiXCR, run by TCRdb on the 5' RACE reads, gives a single entry per CDR3 protein. The table records a few hundred thousand distinct CDR3 sequences, 15% to 20% of them present only once. Study-wide results and limits: From day 15 to 85, contracting clones were balanced between CD4 and CD8, whereas later expanders leaned toward CD4+.

The CDR3 consists of 18 residues. Per germline, CDR1 SGHTA and CDR2 FQGTGA. With 3 bases clipped from V and 6 bases from J, the junction kept 11 bases outside the gene matches. This chain joins TRBV7-3 and TRBJ2-2, with TRBD2 identical over 12 bases. The sequenced sample consisted of PBMCs or a T cell subset sorted from them (not recorded which). The receptor comes from a man in his late teens or twenties who had mild COVID-19 (a few samples of this study predate the infection). Cell type and time point are not known. The CDR3 protein is CASSFYPSGGAFSGELFF. CDR3 sequence (DNA): TGTGCCAGCAGCTTCTACCCTAGCGGGGGGGCTTTTTCCGGGGAGCTGTTTTTT. The variable domain in full, with the rest retrieved from reference TRBV7-3 and TRBJ2-2, is GAGVSQTPSNKVTEKGKYVELRCDPISGHTALYWYRQSLGQGPEFLIYFQGTGAADDSGLPNDRFFAVRPEGSVSTLKIQRTERGDSAVYLCASSFYPSGGAFSGELFFGEGSRLTVL.